The 9 T cell receptor beta chains presented below share a single source sample, sequenced in a study of tumor-infiltrating lymphocytes in localized non-small cell lung cancer. TCRdb's table, derived via immunoSEQ multiplex PCR, lists solely in-frame clones and lacks some. The sample contains approximately 15,000 clones, around three quarters of which appear only once. Sequencing was carried out using lung tumor tissue. The source is a human donor with non-small cell lung cancer.

This clone appeared a few times. The chain recombines TRBV18 with TRBJ1-1; D may be TRBD1 (6 bases). The CDR3 length is 15 residues. Germline V gene sequence: CDR1 KGHSH, CDR2 LQKENI. Between the trimmed V and J ends, which lost 1 base and 1 base, there was a span of 10 bases. The CDR3 nucleotides are TGTGCCAGCTCACCACTTCAGGGGAAGAACACTGAAGCTTTCTTT. Protein: CASSPLQGKNTEAFF.

V gene TRBV27 combines with J gene TRBJ1-5; no clear D. V lost 3 bases to trimming and J lost 4 bases, with 7 bases between them. The germline V gene has CDR1 MNHEY and CDR2 SMNVEV (reference sequence). The CDR3 length is 13 residues. Here the CDR3 DNA reads TGTGCCAGCAGTTTTTTGGGGAATCAGCCCCAGCATTTT. Its translation is CASSFLGNQPQHF.

The CDR3 nucleotides are TGTGCCACCAGCAGAGACAGCTTCTCTGGAAACACCATATATTTT. Translating gives CATSRDSFSGNTIYF. The gene calls are TRBV15 and TRBJ1-3, with D uncertain. V shed 0 bases and J shed 0 bases, with 6 bases lying between them. The CDR3 extends over 15 amino acids. The germline gives CDR1 LNHNV, CDR2 YYDKDF (reference sequence).

This chain uses TRBV19 with TRBJ2-1; D possibly corresponds to TRBD2 (6 bases). CDR1 is LNHDA, CDR2 SQIVND, per germline (reference sequence). This CDR3 has 15 residues. V dropped 6 bases and J dropped 7 bases, with 19 bases sitting between them. CDR3 nucleotide sequence: TGTGCCAGTAGAGTTGATATCGGGACTGGTAATGAGCAGTTCTTC. Amino acid sequence: CASRVDIGTGNEQFF.

The CDR3, as DNA: TGTGCCAGTAGTAGCCAGGGGCGCACTGAAGCTTTCTTT. It encodes CASSSQGRTEAFF. The gene calls are TRBV19 and TRBJ1-1; a weak D match, TRBD1 (6 bases). The CDR3 is 13 amino acids. Deletions cut 4 bases from V and 4 bases from J, with 10 bases between. Germline V gene sequence: CDR1 LNHDA, CDR2 SQIVND (reference sequence).

By share, this clone ranks as medium-sized. At the DNA level, this CDR3 is encoded by other sequences in the same sample as well. The chain couples TRBV6-5 to TRBJ1-3; 7 bases map to TRBD1. CDR3 length: 14 amino acids. Germline CDR1 is MNHEY and CDR2 is SVGAGI. V was clipped by 4 bases and J by 4 bases; unmatched bases: 4. The CDR3 reads CASSLTGVGNTIYF. The CDR3 bases are TGTGCCAGCAGTTTAACAGGGGTAGGAAACACCATATATTTT.

The rearrangement joins TRBV6-5 to TRBJ1-5; D remains ambiguous. CDR3 length equals 13 residues. The germline V gene has CDR1 MNHEY and CDR2 SVGAGI. V dropped 6 bases and J dropped 9 bases, with 15 bases sitting between them. The chain's CDR3 is CASRSAAVGPQHF. The CDR3 DNA follows: TGTGCCAGCAGATCCGCTGCCGTGGGGCCCCAGCATTTT.

This clone was recorded a few times. The chain is built from TRBV29-1 and TRBJ2-1; TRBD2 is a possible D gene (6 bases). The CDR3 spans 13 residues. Germline values: CDR1 SQVTM, CDR2 ANQGSEA. V was trimmed by 4 bases and J by 3 bases, leaving 10 bases between them. The CDR3 here is CSVVAGNYNEQFF. The CDR3 DNA reads as TGCAGCGTTGTTGCGGGGAACTACAATGAGCAGTTCTTC.

This clone was detected only once. This sequence joins TRBV27 and TRBJ2-5; D uncertain. The CDR3 contains 14 residues. In germline, CDR1 is MNHEY, CDR2 SMNVEV (reference sequence). V was shortened by 2 bases and J by 1 base, with 8 bases between the two germline ends. The CDR3 DNA follows: TGTGCCAGCAGTTTAGGTGGCTTCCAAGAGACCCAGTACTTC. This sequence encodes CASSLGGFQETQYF.